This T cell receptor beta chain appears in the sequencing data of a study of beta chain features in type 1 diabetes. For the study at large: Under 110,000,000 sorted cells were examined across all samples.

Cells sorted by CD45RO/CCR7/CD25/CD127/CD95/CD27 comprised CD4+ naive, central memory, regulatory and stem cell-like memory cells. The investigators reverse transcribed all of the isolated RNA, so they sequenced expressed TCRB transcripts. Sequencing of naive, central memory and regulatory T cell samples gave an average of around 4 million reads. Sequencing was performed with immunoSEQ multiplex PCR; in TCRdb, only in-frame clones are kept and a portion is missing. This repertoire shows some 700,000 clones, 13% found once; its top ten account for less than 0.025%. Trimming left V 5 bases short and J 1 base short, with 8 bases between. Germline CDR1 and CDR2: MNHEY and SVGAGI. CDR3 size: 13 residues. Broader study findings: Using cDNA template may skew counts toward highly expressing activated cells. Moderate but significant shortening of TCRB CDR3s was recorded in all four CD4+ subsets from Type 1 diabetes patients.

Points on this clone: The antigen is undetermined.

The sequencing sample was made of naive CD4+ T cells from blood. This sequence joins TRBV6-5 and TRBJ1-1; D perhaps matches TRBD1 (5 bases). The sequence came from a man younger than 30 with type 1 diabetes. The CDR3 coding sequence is TGTGCCAGCAGTACTCAGGGGAACACTGAAGCTTTCTTT. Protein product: CASSTQGNTEAFF.